Sequencing of this T cell receptor (beta chain) was carried out in a study of blood T cell repertoires in COVID-19. The overall study: There were acute and convalescent COVID-19 samples, and they came from the United States, Italy and Spain. Sample material is recorded as cDNA or gDNA derived from T cells, B-cell-depleted T cells, or PBMCs.

This CDR3 comprises 16 residues. Germline V CDR1 and CDR2: PRHDT, FYEKMQ (reference sequence). Trimming took off 0 bases at V and 0 bases at J, with 12 bases between the two ends. Under the authors' procedure: Using reference gene primer amplification, nucleated cell counts were estimated. Some clones are missing from TCRdb's copy, which holds only in-frame ones; the method was immunoSEQ multiplex PCR. Clone size and V and J calls were adopted from that table, with D and trimming inferred from the DNA. The table records about 140,000 clones, 87% of them present only once. This receptor was taken from a man aged 50-60 years with active COVID-19. The V call is TRBV13, the J call TRBJ2-7; TRBD2 might be the D (5 bases). Material for sequencing was peripheral blood. CDR3 in amino acids: CASSLGAGLSSYEQYF. DNA of the CDR3: TGTGCCAGCAGCTTAGGTGCTGGACTCTCCTCCTACGAGCAGTACTTC.